This T cell receptor (beta chain) was identified in a study of cytomegalovirus exposure and HLA in healthy donors. This clone was recorded a few times. Its target is not known. Donors were nominally healthy when sampled, though unrecorded immune exposures were likely. From germline, CDR1 is SGHTA and CDR2 FQGNSA. This CDR3 comprises 15 residues. The V end was cut by 2 bases, the J end by 7 bases, with 15 bases between. 13 Jbeta primers and 60 Vbeta primers were used for the PCR. Profiling relied on immunoSEQ multiplex PCR, and the TCRdb table lists in-frame clones only, not all of them. The sample shows under 150,000 clones, roughly 78% of them seen only once. Study results and caveats: The Asian-associated ancestry cluster reportedly had fewer N-insertions than the approximately 690-donor mean in a later analysis. With DRB1 most and HLA-C fewest, TCR association rates differed between HLA loci in a later analysis.

The gene calls are TRBV7-2 and TRBJ2-4; the D gene is possibly TRBD1 (6 bases). This clonotype originated in a middle-aged woman in good health and CMV-seronegative. Sample: PBMCs. CDR3 protein: CASSLIGGLGNIQYF. As DNA, the CDR3 is TGTGCCAGCAGCTTAATTGGGGGCCTGGGGAACATTCAGTACTTC. Based on the CDR3 plus reference TRBV7-2 and TRBJ2-4, the full variable domain is GAGVSQSPSNKVTEKGKDVELRCDPISGHTALYWYRQSLGQGLEFLIYFQGNSAPDKSGLPSDRFSAERTGGSVSTLTIQRTQQEDSAVYLCASSLIGGLGNIQYFGAGTRLSVL.